This T cell receptor (beta chain) stems from a study of blood T cell repertoires in COVID-19. The V end was cut by 3 bases, the J end by 2 bases, with 12 bases between. Germline V gene sequence: CDR1 SGHRS, CDR2 YFSETQ. CDR3 size: 14 residues. The table came from immunoSEQ multiplex PCR; TCRdb's copy has only in-frame clones and leaves some out. The sample records some 290,000 clones, approximately 91% being singletons. The sequence was collected from a middle-aged woman with acute COVID-19. The rearrangement uses TRBV5-1 and TRBJ2-7; weak D call: TRBD2 (6 bases). The sequencing sample was made of PBMCs or T cells enriched from blood (not recorded which). The CDR3 loop is CASSSRDFAYEQYF. The CDR3, as DNA: TGCGCCAGCAGCTCCCGGGACTTTGCCTACGAGCAGTACTTC.